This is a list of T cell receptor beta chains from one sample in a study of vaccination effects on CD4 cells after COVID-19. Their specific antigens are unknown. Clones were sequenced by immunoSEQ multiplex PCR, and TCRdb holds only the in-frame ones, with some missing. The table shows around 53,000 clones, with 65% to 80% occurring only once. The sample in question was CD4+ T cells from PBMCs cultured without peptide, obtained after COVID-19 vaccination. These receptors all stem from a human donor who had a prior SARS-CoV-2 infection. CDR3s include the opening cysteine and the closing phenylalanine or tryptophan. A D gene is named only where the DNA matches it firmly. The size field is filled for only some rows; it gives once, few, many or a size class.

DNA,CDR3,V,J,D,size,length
TGTGCCAGCAGTGTAGGGGGGGAGTACACTGAAGCTTTCTTT,CASSVGGEYTEAFF,TRBV25-1,TRBJ1-1,-,-,14
TGTGCCAGCTCAAAAGGACAGGGCACTGAAGCTTTCTTT,CASSKGQGTEAFF,TRBV18,TRBJ1-1,TRBD1,-,13
TGTGCCAGCTCACCATTGAGGGTCAGGGCAAATGAGCAGTTCTTC,CASSPLRVRANEQFF,TRBV18,TRBJ2-1,-,-,15
TGTGCCAGCAGCTTAGACAGGGGAGATGGCTACACCTTC,CASSLDRGDGYTF,TRBV7-2,TRBJ1-2,TRBD1,few,13
TGTGCCAGCAGCCCATTCACTAGCGGGGGGGGCCCTAGCACAGATACGCAGTATTTT,CASSPFTSGGGPSTDTQYF,TRBV9,TRBJ2-3,TRBD2,-,19
TGTGCCAGCGTTCCTTACTGGACAGGGGGGGATGGATATGGCTACACCTTC,CASVPYWTGGDGYGYTF,TRBV5-6,TRBJ1-2,TRBD1,few,17
TGTGCCAGCAGCTTGACGACAGAAAGCACTGAAGCTTTCTTT,CASSLTTESTEAFF,TRBV11-2,TRBJ1-1,-,-,14
TGTGCCAGCTCACTCGCGTCAGGAGCCGGAAACACCATATATTTT,CASSLASGAGNTIYF,TRBV18,TRBJ1-3,-,-,15
TGTGCCAGCTCATCCGACCGGTTAAACACTGAAGCTTTCTTT,CASSSDRLNTEAFF,TRBV18,TRBJ1-1,-,-,14
TGTGCCAGCAGCCCGGGCGGGACAGAGAATGAGCAGTTCTTC,CASSPGGTENEQFF,TRBV5-4,TRBJ2-1,-,-,14